This TCR beta chain was recorded in a study of CD8 T cells in Susac syndrome. TCR beta sequences were obtained from blood CD8+ and CD4+ T cells. The patients serving as multiple sclerosis controls were treatment-naive. They had stable or active relapsing-remitting disease and fulfilled revised McDonald criteria. TEMRA cells were FACS-enriched, and CD8+ and CD4+ T cells were isolated negatively. Reverse transcription of roughly 0.45 to 1 ug RNA used random hexamers. immunoSEQ multiplex PCR amplified TCR beta CDR3 across 54 Vbeta, 13 Jbeta. From the immunoSEQ multiplex PCR reads, TCRdb called clonotypes with MiXCR, one entry per CDR3 protein. The table has about 130,000 distinct CDR3 sequences, about 90% seen once. V lost 5 bases and J lost 1, with 4 bases in between. CDR3 length equals 12 residues.

Material for sequencing was CD8+ T cells from PBMCs. This chain uses TRBV12-3 or TRBV12-4 with TRBJ2-3; no clear D. The clonotype was recovered from a human donor with multiple sclerosis. The CDR3 region has the DNA TGTGCCAGCAGTCCGCGCACAGATACGCAGTATTTT. It is translated as CASSPRTDTQYF.